The clone carrying this T cell receptor (beta chain) was recorded a few times. Antigen unknown. The data stem from a study of regulatory T cells in long-lasting Graves disease. The germline CDR1 and CDR2 sequences are MDHEN and SYDVKM. V trimming: 4 bases; J trimming: 4 bases; junction bases outside the gene matches: 10. This CDR3 has 16 residues. Study results and caveats: Samples came from peripheral blood alone, without thyroid tissue. Segments TRBV28, TRBJ1-2 and TRBJ2-5 showed preferential usage in persistent disease.

Documented time point: newly diagnosed GD, antithyroid drugs for less than 3 months. PBMCs provided the RNA from which the TCR library was made. The authors diagnosed Graves' disease using American Thyroid Association guidelines. Construction of the TCR beta libraries employed iRepertoire HTBI primers in conjunction with Arm-PCR of CDR3 regions. In the original analysis: Samples revealed 50 to 75 TRBV and approximately 15 TRBJ segments. TCRdb itself ran the multiplex PCR reads through MiXCR, one entry per CDR3 protein. The V and J calls reflect TCRdb's pipeline rather than the authors' work. The sample includes fewer than 350,000 distinct CDR3 sequences, 15% to 20% seen only once; the top ten take about 39%.

The source of this sequence is a female donor with Graves disease. This specimen was peripheral blood mononuclear cells (PBMCs), taken at new diagnosis, from a patient treated with antithyroid drugs. The gene calls are TRBV28 and TRBJ2-7, with 10 bases that match TRBD1. DNA of the CDR3: TGTGCCAGCAGTTCCCTTGGGGACAGGGGTGGGTACGAGCAGTACTTC. Residues: CASSSLGDRGGYEQYF.